These 3 T cell receptor beta chains share one sample of origin, sequenced in a study of blood T cell repertoires in COVID-19 (dated by TCRdb to the early 2020s). To prepare the library, the immunoSEQ multiplex PCR assay was applied. Entries here come from immuneACCESS through TCRdb and include only in-frame sequences with V and J called. Some clones fail to appear in such tables; in the studies checked, an unresolved V gene covers under half of the shortfall, and the cause of the remainder is unknown. The sample table contains 120,000 or so clones; only one count was recorded for 76% of them. The leading ten clones occupy 3% to 4.5% of the sample. The sequenced sample consisted of peripheral blood. These receptors were obtained from an elderly woman with acute or convalescent COVID-19.

The V call is TRBV6-6, the J call TRBJ1-5; 7 bases line up with TRBD1. The germline CDR1 and CDR2 sequences are MNHNY and SVGAGI (reference sequence). The CDR3 is 16 amino acids. Trimming cost V 4 bases and J 6 bases; bases outside gene matches: 12. CDR3 sequence: CASSSHQGVGGQPQHF. The CDR3 DNA sequence: TGTGCCAGCAGTTCCCATCAGGGGGTAGGTGGTCAGCCCCAGCATTTT.

The chain carries TRBV24-1 and TRBJ2-3; 7 bases are a match to TRBD1. Germline CDR1 KGHDR, CDR2 SFDVKD. V was clipped by 10 bases and J by 0 bases; unmatched bases: 3. This CDR3 has 13 amino acids. The CDR3: CATGQKSTDTQYF. The DNA for the CDR3 is TGTGCCACGGGACAGAAAAGCACAGATACGCAGTATTTT.

The chain links TRBV24-1 to TRBJ2-1, with D maybe TRBD2 (6 bases). The CDR3 sequence is 15 residues long. The germline V and J ends were trimmed by 2 bases and 5 bases, with 12 bases remaining between them. CDR1 is KGHDR, CDR2 SFDVKD, per germline. In nucleotides, the CDR3 is TGTGCCACCAGTGATTCGCCTAGCGCCCACAATGAGCAGTTCTTC. This gives the protein CATSDSPSAHNEQFF.